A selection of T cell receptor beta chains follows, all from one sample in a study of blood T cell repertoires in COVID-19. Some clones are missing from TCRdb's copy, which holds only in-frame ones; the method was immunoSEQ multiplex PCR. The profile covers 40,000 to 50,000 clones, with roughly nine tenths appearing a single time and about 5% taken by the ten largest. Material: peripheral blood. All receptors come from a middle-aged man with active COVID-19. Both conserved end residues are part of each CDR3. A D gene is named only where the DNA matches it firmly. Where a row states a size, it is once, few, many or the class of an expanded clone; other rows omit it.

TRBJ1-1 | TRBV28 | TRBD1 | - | TGTGCCAGCAGTTTATCGACAGGGTGGGGGAACACTGAAGCTTTCTTT | CASSLSTGWGNTEAFF
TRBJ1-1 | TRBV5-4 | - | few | TGTGCCAGCAGCCCCTCGCCGGGCGGGGGTTTGGACACTGAAGCTTTCTTT | CASSPSPGGGLDTEAFF
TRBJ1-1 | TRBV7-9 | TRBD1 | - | TGTGCCAGCAGCTTAGGGCCGGGGACAGACACTGAAGCTTTCTTT | CASSLGPGTDTEAFF
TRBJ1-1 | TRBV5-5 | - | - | TGTGCCGCCCAGAATGGCATGAACACTGAAGCTTTCTTT | CAAQNGMNTEAFF
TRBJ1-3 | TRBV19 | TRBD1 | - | TGTGCCAGTATCGGACAGGGGAAAAACACCATATATTTT | CASIGQGKNTIYF
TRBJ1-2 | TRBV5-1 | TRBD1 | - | TGCGCCAGCAGCTTAGCCGGGACAGGGGTCTATGGCTACACCTTC | CASSLAGTGVYGYTF
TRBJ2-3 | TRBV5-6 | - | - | TGTGCCAGCAGCTTGGGAGCGGCTACGCAGTATTTT | CASSLGAATQYF
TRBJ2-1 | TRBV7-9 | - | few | TGTGCCAGCAGCTCTCCTGAAGGGGGCAATGAGCAGTTCTTC | CASSSPEGGNEQFF
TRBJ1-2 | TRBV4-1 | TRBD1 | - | TGCGCCAGCAGCCTCCAATGGGACAGGGGGCGGGCTGGCTACACCTTC | CASSLQWDRGRAGYTF
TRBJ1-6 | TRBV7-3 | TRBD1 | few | TGTGCCAGCAGCTTGGACAGGGTCGAAAATTCACCCCTCCACTTT | CASSLDRVENSPLHF
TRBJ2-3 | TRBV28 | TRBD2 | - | TGTGCCAGCAGCCCTACTAGCGCACAAGAAGGCACAGATACGCAGTATTTT | CASSPTSAQEGTDTQYF
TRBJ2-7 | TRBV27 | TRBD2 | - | TGTGCCAGCAGTTTCTTGACTAGCGGGAGACACGAGCAGTACTTC | CASSFLTSGRHEQYF
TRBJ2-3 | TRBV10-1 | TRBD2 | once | TGCGCCAGCAACCCCGAGCCGGGACTAGCGGGAGAAGATACGCAGTATTTT | CASNPEPGLAGEDTQYF
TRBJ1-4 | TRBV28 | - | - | TGTGCCAGCAGCCTACCCCTGGGCTCGAATGAAAAACTGTTTTTT | CASSLPLGSNEKLFF
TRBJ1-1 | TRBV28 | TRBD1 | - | TGTGCCAGCAGTTTTGGACAGGGGGGTCTTACTGAAGCTTTCTTT | CASSFGQGGLTEAFF
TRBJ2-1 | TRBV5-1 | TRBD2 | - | TGCGCCAGCAGCTTGGTGGGGACTAGCGGGAGAGTTGAGCAGTTCTTC | CASSLVGTSGRVEQFF
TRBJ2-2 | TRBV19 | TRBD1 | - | TGTGCCAGTGCCCCAGGGGGCGACTACACCGGGGAGCTGTTTTTT | CASAPGGDYTGELFF
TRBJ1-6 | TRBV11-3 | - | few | TGTGCCAGCAGCTTATCCGGGGATAATTCACCCCTCCACTTT | CASSLSGDNSPLHF
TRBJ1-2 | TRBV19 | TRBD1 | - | TGTGCCAGTAGTTTGACGGACAGGGACTATGGCTACACCTTC | CASSLTDRDYGYTF
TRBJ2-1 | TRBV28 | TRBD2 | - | TGTGCCAGCAAGGAGGGACTAGCGGGAAATGAGCAGTTCTTC | CASKEGLAGNEQFF
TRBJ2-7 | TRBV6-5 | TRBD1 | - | TGTGCCAGCAGTTACACTGACAGGGACAACGAGCAGTACTTC | CASSYTDRDNEQYF
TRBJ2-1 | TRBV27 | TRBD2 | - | TGTGCCAGCAGATCCGGGACTAGCTCCTACAATGAGCAGTTCTTC | CASRSGTSSYNEQFF
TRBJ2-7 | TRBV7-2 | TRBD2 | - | TGTGCCAGCAGCTCGGGACTAGCGGGAGAGGACGAGCAGTACTTC | CASSSGLAGEDEQYF
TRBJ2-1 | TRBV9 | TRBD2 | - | TGTGCCAGCAGCGTAGGTTGGGGGGCCCAGGGACTAGCGGGAAGGGATGAGCAGTTCTTC | CASSVGWGAQGLAGRDEQFF
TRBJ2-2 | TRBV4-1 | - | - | TGCGCCAGCAGCCTACCTCCCCCGGGACACGCGAACACCGGGGAGCTGTTTTTT | CASSLPPPGHANTGELFF
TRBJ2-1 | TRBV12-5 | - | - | TGTGCTAGTGGTTTGGTACACAGTGAGCAGTTCTTC | CASGLVHSEQFF
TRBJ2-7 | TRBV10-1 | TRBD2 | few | TGCGCCAGTTCTCCCGGGACTAGCGGGCAGTACGGCGAGCAGTACTTC | CASSPGTSGQYGEQYF
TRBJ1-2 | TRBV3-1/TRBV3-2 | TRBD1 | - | TGTGCCAGCAGCCAAGAGGGACAGGTGACATCTAACTATGGCTACACCTTC | CASSQEGQVTSNYGYTF
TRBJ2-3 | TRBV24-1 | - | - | TGTGCCACCAGTGATTTGGGCGGCCCAGATACGCAGTATTTT | CATSDLGGPDTQYF
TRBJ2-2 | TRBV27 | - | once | TGTGCCAGCAGTTTATCGGCAGGTTACACCGGGGAGCTGTTTTTT | CASSLSAGYTGELFF
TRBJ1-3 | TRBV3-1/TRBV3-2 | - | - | TGTGCCAGCAGCCAAGATCGAGTCTCTGGAAACACCATATATTTT | CASSQDRVSGNTIYF
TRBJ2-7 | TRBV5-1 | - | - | TGCGCCAGCACTGCAGGAGGGTTAGCCTACGAGCAGTACTTC | CASTAGGLAYEQYF
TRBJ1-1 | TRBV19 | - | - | TGTGCCAGTAGTATTCGGGGGTACACTGAAGCTTTCTTT | CASSIRGYTEAFF
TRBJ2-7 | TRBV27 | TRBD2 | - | TGTGCCAGCAGTTTTCCCGTGCTAGCGGGGGCCTACGAGCAGTACTTC | CASSFPVLAGAYEQYF
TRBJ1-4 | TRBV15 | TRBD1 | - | TGTGCCACCAGCAGGGTCTTAGGACAGGGGCTTAATGAAAAACTGTTTTTT | CATSRVLGQGLNEKLFF
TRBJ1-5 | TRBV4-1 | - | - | TGCGCCAGCAGCCAAGATGGCGGGGGGAATCAGCCCCAGCATTTT | CASSQDGGGNQPQHF
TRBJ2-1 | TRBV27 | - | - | TGTGCCAGCAGTTTATATGAGGGCGATGAGCAGTTCTTC | CASSLYEGDEQFF
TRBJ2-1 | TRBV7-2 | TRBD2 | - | TGTGCCAGCAGCCAAACTAGCGGGAGGCGCAATGAGCAGTTCTTC | CASSQTSGRRNEQFF
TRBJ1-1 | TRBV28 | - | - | TGTGCCAGCAAGCCTGTGAACACTGAAGCTTTCTTT | CASKPVNTEAFF
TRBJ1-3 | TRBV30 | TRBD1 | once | TGTGCCTGGAGTCAGGGGGCCGAGGATGGAAACACCATATATTTT | CAWSQGAEDGNTIYF